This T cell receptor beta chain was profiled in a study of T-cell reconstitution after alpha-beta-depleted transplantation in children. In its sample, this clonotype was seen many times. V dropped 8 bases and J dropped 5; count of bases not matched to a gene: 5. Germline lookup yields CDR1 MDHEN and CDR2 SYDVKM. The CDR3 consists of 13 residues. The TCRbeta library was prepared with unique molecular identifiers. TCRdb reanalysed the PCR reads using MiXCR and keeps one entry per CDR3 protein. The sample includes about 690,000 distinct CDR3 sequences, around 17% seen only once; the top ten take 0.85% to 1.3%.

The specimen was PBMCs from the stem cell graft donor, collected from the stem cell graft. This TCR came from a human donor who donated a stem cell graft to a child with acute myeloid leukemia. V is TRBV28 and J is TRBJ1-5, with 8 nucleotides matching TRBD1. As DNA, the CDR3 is TGTGCCAGCGGGGGACAGGAGTATCAGCCCCAGCATTTT. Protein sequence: CASGGQEYQPQHF.